Below, 24 T cell receptor beta chains from the same sample are listed, as sequenced in a study of cytomegalovirus exposure and HLA in healthy donors. Produced via immunoSEQ multiplex PCR; TCRdb's table is partial and in-frame only. Of about 73,000 clones in the sample, around 93% were seen once. Sequencing was done on a sample of PBMCs. Every receptor here comes from a woman under 30 in good health and CMV-seronegative.

The chain links TRBV2 to TRBJ1-1; D perhaps matches TRBD1 (5 bases). Trimming took 8 bases from V and 5 from J, leaving 6 bases between them. Germline loops: CDR1 SNHLY, CDR2 FYNNEI. There are 10 residues in the CDR3. The CDR3 DNA sequence: TGTGCCAGCCGGGGGACTGAAGCTTTCTTT. The encoded protein is CASRGTEAFF.

V usage is TRBV27 and J usage is TRBJ2-5; 14 nucleotides align to TRBD2. The CDR3 consists of 19 residues. With 3 bases clipped from V and 0 bases from J, the junction kept 9 bases outside the gene matches. Germline assignment: CDR1 MNHEY and CDR2 SMNVEV (reference sequence). The CDR3 spells CASSFRGTSGRGHQETQYF. The CDR3 DNA sequence: TGTGCCAGCAGTTTCCGGGGGACTAGCGGGAGAGGCCACCAAGAGACCCAGTACTTC.

V and J are TRBV10-1 and TRBJ2-3, with a weak D call TRBD2 (5 bases). The CDR3 loop spans 14 amino acids. Germline V gives CDR1 WNHNN, CDR2 SYGVQD (reference sequence). Trimming stripped 3 bases from V and 0 bases from J, with 7 bases between. The CDR3 DNA sequence: TGCGCCAGCAGTGAATGGACTAGCACAGATACGCAGTATTTT. Its protein is CASSEWTSTDTQYF.

This clone was counted once. The chain uses TRBV7-8 and TRBJ2-5; the D gene is possibly TRBD2 (7 bases). Germline CDR1 SGHVS, CDR2 FQNEAQ. V was pared by 8 bases and J by 5 bases, with 21 bases between. The CDR3 is 15 amino acids. As DNA, the CDR3 is TGTGCCAGCCCCCCGGGGGGCTGGGTGACGGAGACCCAGTACTTC. This encodes CASPPGGWVTETQYF.

CDR3 bases: TGTGCCATCACAATAGCGGGGAGTTCCTACAATGAGCAGTTCTTC. Amino acids: CAITIAGSSYNEQFF. The V call is TRBV2, the J call TRBJ2-1; 8 bases line up with TRBD2. Per the germline V gene, CDR1 is SNHLY and CDR2 is FYNNEI. The CDR3 length is 15 residues. V shed 10 bases, J shed 1 base, and the junction held 9 bases outside the gene matches. Combining the CDR3 with reference TRBV2 and TRBJ2-1 gives the whole variable domain EPEVTQTPSHQVTQMGQEVILRCVPISNHLYFYWYRQILGQKVEFLVSFYNNEISEKSEIFDDQFSVERPDGSNFTLKIRSTKLEDSAMYFCAITIAGSSYNEQFFGPGTRLTVL.

V and J are TRBV19 and TRBJ2-5; D may be TRBD1 (5 bases). CDR1 is LNHDA and CDR2 is SQIVND in the germline V gene (reference sequence). There are 14 residues in the CDR3. V was shortened by 3 bases and J by 4 bases, with 12 bases between the two germline ends. Here the CDR3 DNA reads TGTGCCAGTAGTATTAGACAGTCTGTAGAGACCCAGTACTTC. This encodes CASSIRQSVETQYF.

The chain couples TRBV27 to TRBJ2-1; 8 bases map to TRBD2. V lost 9 bases to trimming and J lost 5 bases; unmatched junction nucleotides: 21. The CDR3 contains 18 residues. Germline CDR1 reads MNHEY; CDR2 reads SMNVEV (reference sequence). This CDR3 reads CASSATLTGLGSHNEQFF. CDR3 coding DNA: TGTGCCAGTTCCGCTACTCTCACGGGACTAGGCTCTCACAATGAGCAGTTCTTC.

V gene TRBV12-5 combines with J gene TRBJ1-1, with 7 bases aligning to TRBD1. CDR3 size: 19 residues. The J segment lost 0 bases and the V segment lost 3 bases, leaving 16 bases of the junction unmatched. CDR1 and CDR2 (germline): LGHNT, FRNRAP. CDR3 region: CASGFPSYDRDLMNTEAFF. The DNA for the CDR3 is TGTGCTAGTGGTTTCCCTAGTTATGACAGGGACCTTATGAACACTGAAGCTTTCTTT.

This chain links TRBV15 with TRBJ1-1, with D possibly matching TRBD1 (6 bases). Between the trimmed V and J ends, which lost 5 bases and 0 bases, there was a span of 16 bases. CDR1 and CDR2 from the germline V gene are LNHNV and YYDKDF (reference sequence). The CDR3 runs 16 residues. The CDR3 nucleotides are TGTGCCACCAGCCCGTCGACAGGTTTCCTGAACACTGAAGCTTTCTTT. Translating gives CATSPSTGFLNTEAFF.

This clone came up once. The chain carries TRBV11-2 and TRBJ2-1; D not resolved. The CDR3 spans 13 residues. CDR1 is SGHAT, CDR2 FQNNGV, per germline. V was pared by 1 base and J by 7 bases, with 8 bases between. The CDR3 bases are TGTGCCAGCAGCTTAGTGCCCAGGAATGAGCAGTTCTTC. As protein: CASSLVPRNEQFF.

CDR3 sequence: CASSAQGGEQYF. The CDR3 coding sequence is TGTGCCAGCAGTGCGCAGGGCGGCGAGCAGTACTTC. The chain has TRBV25-1 and TRBJ2-7; D is possibly TRBD1 (5 bases). Trimming cost V 4 bases and J 6 bases, with 10 bases left between them. CDR1 MGHDK and CDR2 SYGVNS come from the germline V gene. This CDR3 comprises 12 residues.

J is TRBJ2-2 and V is TRBV6-6, with D possibly TRBD2 on 6 matching bases. Germline V lookup: CDR1 MNHNY, CDR2 SVGAGI (reference sequence). With 6 bases removed from V and 5 bases from J, the gap between germline ends came to 16 bases. CDR3 size: 15 residues. The CDR3 DNA reads TGTGCCAGCAGAAACTACCCGGGGGTTACCGGGGAGCTGTTTTTT. As protein: CASRNYPGVTGELFF.

The genes are TRBV6-1 and TRBJ2-1; TRBD2 aligns across 12 bases. V shed 6 bases and J 4 bases; nucleotides not matched to a gene: 4. Looked up from germline, CDR1 is MNHNS and CDR2 is SASEGT. CDR3 length: 15 residues. As DNA, the CDR3 is TGTGCCAGCAGCGATCTAGCGGGAGGGTACAATGAGCAGTTCTTC. This gives the protein CASSDLAGGYNEQFF.

The J gene is TRBJ2-4, the V gene TRBV28; 8 nucleotides line up with TRBD2. In germline, CDR1 is MDHEN, CDR2 SYDVKM. This CDR3 spans 11 amino acids. The V segment lost 5 bases and the J segment 9 bases; nucleotides outside the gene matches: 0. CDR3 sequence (DNA): TGTGCCAGCAGTCGGGGGGGCATTCAGTACTTC. Translating it yields CASSRGGIQYF.

This chain uses TRBV30 with TRBJ1-2, with D perhaps TRBD1 (6 bases). Germline CDR1 reads GTSNPN; CDR2 reads SVGIG (reference sequence). The germline V and J ends were trimmed by 3 bases and 1 base, with 12 bases remaining between them. The CDR3 runs to 14 residues. As DNA, the CDR3 is TGTGCCTGGAGAATCCAGGGGAGTAACTATGGCTACACCTTC. This sequence encodes CAWRIQGSNYGYTF.

The rearrangement links TRBV27 to TRBJ2-7, with 7 bases matching TRBD2. The CDR3 contains 14 residues. V gave up 8 bases and J gave up 0 bases; unmatched junction bases: 7. Germline CDR1 and CDR2: MNHEY and SMNVEV (reference sequence). DNA for the CDR3: TGTGCCAGCGCCCCGCGGGGGTACTCCTACGAGCAGTACTTC. Amino acid sequence: CASAPRGYSYEQYF.

The CDR3 nucleotides are TGTGCCAGCAAAGGAGGGACTGGAAACACCATATATTTT. Amino acid sequence: CASKGGTGNTIYF. The chain uses TRBV28 and TRBJ1-3, with no clear D. The CDR3 length is 13 residues. Between the trimmed V and J ends, which lost 7 bases and 2 bases, there was a span of 9 bases. The germline CDR1 and CDR2 sequences are MDHEN and SYDVKM.

The chain is built from TRBV10-3 and TRBJ1-5, with a tentative D call TRBD1 (6 bases). V lost 6 bases, J lost 1 base, and 10 bases lay in between. The CDR3 totals 14 residues. CDR1 and CDR2 (germline): ENHRY, SYGVKD. The CDR3 nucleotides read TGTGCCATCAGCGGCCAGGGGAGCAATCAGCCCCAGCATTTT. Translated, it gives CAISGQGSNQPQHF.

The chain employs TRBV7-9 and TRBJ2-3; 13 positions agree with TRBD2. After removal of 6 bases from V and 1 base from J, the junction contained 10 bases not matched to a gene. Germline V gene sequence: CDR1 SEHNR, CDR2 FQNEAQ (reference sequence). The CDR3 contains 18 residues. The CDR3 here is CASSPRTSGRVGTDTQYF. For the CDR3, the DNA is TGTGCCAGCAGTCCCCGGACTAGCGGGAGAGTCGGCACAGATACGCAGTATTTT.

The chain combines TRBV6-6 with TRBJ2-7, with 7 bases matching TRBD1. Germline V lookup: CDR1 MNHNY, CDR2 SVGAGI (reference sequence). This CDR3 is 16 amino acids long. J was trimmed by 2 bases and V by 3 bases; bases with no gene match: 10. The CDR3 loop is CASSYPPDRTPYEQYF. CDR3 nucleotides: TGTGCCAGCAGTTATCCCCCGGACAGGACACCCTACGAGCAGTACTTC.

The chain links TRBV18 to TRBJ2-1; 8 nucleotides match TRBD1. The CDR3 has 15 amino acids. Germline values: CDR1 KGHSH, CDR2 LQKENI. V dropped 6 bases and J dropped 4; count of bases not matched to a gene: 8. CDR3 coding DNA: TGTGCCAGCTCGCTTCAGGGGGCGCCGTACAATGAGCAGTTCTTC. As protein: CASSLQGAPYNEQFF.

This chain connects TRBV30 to TRBJ1-3; 9 nucleotides match TRBD1. There are 15 residues in the CDR3. Germline V CDR1 and CDR2: GTSNPN, SVGIG (reference sequence). V lost 5 bases, J lost 0 bases, and 5 bases stayed unmatched. CDR3 DNA: TGTGCCTGGGGTGCGGGACAGGGCTCTGGAAACACCATATATTTT. This translates into CAWGAGQGSGNTIYF.

This chain joins TRBV2 and TRBJ2-6; 11 nucleotides line up with TRBD2. Trimming removed 6 bases from V and 2 bases from J; junction bases left unmatched: 9. Germline values: CDR1 SNHLY, CDR2 FYNNEI. CDR3 length: 18 residues. The CDR3 DNA reads as TGTGCCAGCAGCTGGGGACTAGCGGCCCACCCTGGGGCCAACGTCCTGACTTTC. Translation gives CASSWGLAAHPGANVLTF.

Only one count was recorded for this clone. The V and J genes are TRBV6-5 and TRBJ1-4; TRBD1 matches at 7 bases. This CDR3 contains 14 residues. V lost 6 bases and J lost 4; bases outside the gene matches: 5. The V gene's germline CDR1 is MNHEY and CDR2 SVGAGI. The CDR3 sequence is CASRSGTVNEKLFF. The CDR3 DNA is TGTGCCAGCAGATCCGGGACAGTTAATGAAAAACTGTTTTTT.